Listed below are T cell receptor beta chains from one sample, sequenced in a study of blood T cells in healthy people across ages. TCRdb used MiXCR to reprocess the 5' RACE reads, holding one entry per CDR3 protein. The table has 700,000 to 900,000 distinct CDR3 sequences, 50% to 65% seen once. Sequences were obtained from blood. The receptors shown here come from a man aged 80 or over in good health. Both conserved end residues are part of each CDR3. A D gene is named only where the DNA matches it firmly. Where a row states a size, it is once, few, many or the class of an expanded clone; other rows omit it.

V: TRBV20-1
size: NA
J: TRBJ1-1
D: NA
DNA: TGCAGTGCTAGAAGGTCGGAGGGAACTATGAACACTGAAGCTTTCTTT
CDR3: CSARRSEGTMNTEAFF

V: TRBV4-1
size: NA
J: TRBJ2-1
D: NA
DNA: TGCGCCAGCAGTCCGACCAACACCTACAATGAGCAGTTCTTC
CDR3: CASSPTNTYNEQFF

V: TRBV5-1
size: few
J: TRBJ2-7
D: TRBD2
DNA: TGCGCCAGCAGCTTGGACGGGAGGGGCATCGACGAGCAGTACTTC
CDR3: CASSLDGRGIDEQYF

V: TRBV12-3/TRBV12-4
size: few
J: TRBJ2-5
D: TRBD1
DNA: TGTGCCAGCACCTTACAGGGGGCTGGGGAGACCCAGTACTTC
CDR3: CASTLQGAGETQYF

V: TRBV18
size: NA
J: TRBJ1-2
D: TRBD1
DNA: TGTGCCAGCTCACCACAGAGGCAGGGGGTTGATGGCTACACCTTC
CDR3: CASSPQRQGVDGYTF

V: TRBV9
size: few
J: TRBJ2-3
D: NA
DNA: TGTGCCAGCAGCGTAGCCGGACCGGGGGAGGGCACAGATACGCAGTATTTT
CDR3: CASSVAGPGEGTDTQYF

V: TRBV6-6
size: NA
J: TRBJ2-4
D: NA
DNA: TGTGCCAGCAGTTACGGGTATGGGGGATTTCTAGAGCAGTACTTC
CDR3: CASSYGYGGFLEQYF

V: TRBV27
size: NA
J: TRBJ2-7
D: TRBD2
DNA: TGTGCCAGCAGTACGGGACTAGGGCCCCGCGAGCAGTACTTC
CDR3: CASSTGLGPREQYF

V: TRBV7-2
size: NA
J: TRBJ1-1
D: NA
DNA: TGTGCCAGCAGCTTACGAGGACCCAACACTGAAGCTTTCTTT
CDR3: CASSLRGPNTEAFF

V: TRBV6-5
size: NA
J: TRBJ2-7
D: TRBD2
DNA: TGTGCCAGCAGTTACTCAGCCCCCGCAGCGGGAGTTTCCTACGAGCAGTACTTC
CDR3: CASSYSAPAAGVSYEQYF

V: TRBV6-5
size: few
J: TRBJ2-7
D: TRBD1
DNA: TGTGCCAGCAGTTCGGGACAGGGGTACACCTACGAGCAGTACTTC
CDR3: CASSSGQGYTYEQYF

V: TRBV29-1
size: NA
J: TRBJ1-2
D: TRBD1
DNA: TGCAGTTCGACAGGGGAGACGGGCGGCTACACCTTC
CDR3: CSSTGETGGYTF

V: TRBV9
size: few
J: TRBJ2-7
D: NA
DNA: TGTGCCAGCAGCGTAGCTCCCGGGGACTACGAGCAGTACTTC
CDR3: CASSVAPGDYEQYF

V: TRBV20-1
size: NA
J: TRBJ2-5
D: TRBD2
DNA: TGCAGTGCTAGAGATGGGGGAGGGAGGCAAGAGACCCAGTACTTC
CDR3: CSARDGGGRQETQYF

V: TRBV7-2
size: once
J: TRBJ1-2
D: NA
DNA: TGTGCCTGCAGCCCCACCCATGACAGTTTCGGAGGCTACACCTTC
CDR3: CACSPTHDSFGGYTF

V: TRBV7-2
size: NA
J: TRBJ2-5
D: TRBD2
DNA: TGTGCCAGCACCCGCTCCCGACTAGCGGGAGGGGGGGTAGGAGAGACCCAGTACTTC
CDR3: CASTRSRLAGGGVGETQYF

V: TRBV2
size: NA
J: TRBJ2-3
D: NA
DNA: TGTGCGATGCGGGTGGGACGCACGGTTTTAGATACGCAGTATTTT
CDR3: CAMRVGRTVLDTQYF

V: TRBV7-8
size: NA
J: TRBJ2-7
D: TRBD2
DNA: TGTGCCAGCAGCTTTGTGTTGCAGCGGGAGATCGACGAGCAGTACTTC
CDR3: CASSFVLQREIDEQYF

V: TRBV3-1
size: NA
J: TRBJ2-1
D: NA
DNA: TGTGCCGGCAGCCCAAGTAGCGGTTACAATGAGCAGTTCTTC
CDR3: CAGSPSSGYNEQFF

V: TRBV18
size: NA
J: TRBJ2-5
D: TRBD1
DNA: TGTGCCAGCTCACCCCCGACAGGGCGCGAGACCCAGTACTTC
CDR3: CASSPPTGRETQYF

V: TRBV7-2
size: few
J: TRBJ2-4
D: TRBD1
DNA: TGTGCCAGCAGCTTAGCGGGACAGCCCTGGCAGCAGTACTTC
CDR3: CASSLAGQPWQQYF

V: TRBV7-2
size: NA
J: TRBJ2-5
D: NA
DNA: TGTGCCAGCAGCTTAGGTGGGGTAGGGAAGGGCGAGACCCAGTACTTC
CDR3: CASSLGGVGKGETQYF

V: TRBV9
size: few
J: TRBJ1-1
D: NA
DNA: TGTGCCAGCAGCGTAGCCCAGATGAACACTGAAGCTTTCTTT
CDR3: CASSVAQMNTEAFF

V: TRBV20-1
size: NA
J: TRBJ2-7
D: NA
DNA: TGCAGTGCTAGAGAGTTCGGGTCCCTACTTTCCTACGAGCAGTACTTC
CDR3: CSAREFGSLLSYEQYF

V: TRBV12-3/TRBV12-4
size: NA
J: TRBJ2-2
D: NA
DNA: TGTGCCAGCAGTCGGGGACAACCCAACACCGGGGAGCTGTTTTTT
CDR3: CASSRGQPNTGELFF

V: TRBV9
size: NA
J: TRBJ1-2
D: NA
DNA: TGTGCCAGCAGCCCCGACAATGGAGCGAGGGGCTACACCTTC
CDR3: CASSPDNGARGYTF

V: TRBV7-2
size: few
J: TRBJ2-3
D: NA
DNA: TGTGCCAGCAGCTTAGGACCCATTGTCACAGATACGCAGTATTTT
CDR3: CASSLGPIVTDTQYF

V: TRBV6-4
size: few
J: TRBJ2-1
D: TRBD2
DNA: TGTGCCACCCCTCTTACCGGGACTAGCGGGAGGGCCGGACAGTTCTTC
CDR3: CATPLTGTSGRAGQFF

V: TRBV29-1
size: NA
J: TRBJ2-5
D: TRBD1
DNA: TGCAGCGTTCCCAGTTGGGGACAGATACAAGAGACCCAGTACTTC
CDR3: CSVPSWGQIQETQYF

V: TRBV7-9
size: NA
J: TRBJ2-2
D: NA
DNA: TGTGCCAGCAGCTTAGTTGTTGGACTGAACACCGGGGAGCTGTTTTTT
CDR3: CASSLVVGLNTGELFF

V: TRBV11-3
size: many
J: TRBJ2-7
D: TRBD1
DNA: TGTGCCAGCAGCTCCCCAGGGGGTGAGCAGTACTTC
CDR3: CASSSPGGEQYF

V: TRBV11-2
size: NA
J: TRBJ2-6
D: NA
DNA: TGTGCCAGCACCCGAGGGGTACTCTCTGGGGCCGACGTCCTGACTTTC
CDR3: CASTRGVLSGADVLTF

V: TRBV15
size: NA
J: TRBJ2-1
D: NA
DNA: TGTGCCACCAGCAGAGAATCATGGTTTGATGAGCAGTTCTTC
CDR3: CATSRESWFDEQFF

V: TRBV10-3
size: many
J: TRBJ2-7
D: NA
DNA: TGTGCCATCAGTGAGTTGGAGCGCCGAACCGCCTACGAGCAGTACTTC
CDR3: CAISELERRTAYEQYF

V: TRBV5-1
size: NA
J: TRBJ2-7
D: NA
DNA: TGCGCCAGCAGCTTAACTGAAACCTACGAGCGGTACTTC
CDR3: CASSLTETYERYF

V: TRBV7-8
size: few
J: TRBJ2-4
D: TRBD1
DNA: TGTGCCAGCAGACCAACCGGGACAGGGGGTTGGGGCAAAAACATTCAGTACTTC
CDR3: CASRPTGTGGWGKNIQYF

V: TRBV7-2
size: many
J: TRBJ2-7
D: TRBD1
DNA: TGTGCCAGCAGCCGTACAGGGGGTCCCTACGAGCAGTACTTC
CDR3: CASSRTGGPYEQYF

V: TRBV29-1
size: NA
J: TRBJ1-4
D: TRBD1
DNA: TGCAGCGCTGAGGGGACAGGGAGTGAAAAACTGTTTTTT
CDR3: CSAEGTGSEKLFF

V: TRBV28
size: NA
J: TRBJ1-2
D: TRBD1
DNA: TGTGCCAGCAGTCCCGGACAGGTCGGTGGCTACACCTTC
CDR3: CASSPGQVGGYTF

V: TRBV5-5
size: NA
J: TRBJ1-5
D: NA
DNA: TGTGCCAGCAGCCCGGGAGCATATGGGGGTCAGCCCCAGCATTTT
CDR3: CASSPGAYGGQPQHF

V: TRBV12-3/TRBV12-4
size: NA
J: TRBJ1-2
D: NA
DNA: TGTGCCAGCAGTCCGAACACAGGGTCCCTTAACTATGGCTACACCTTC
CDR3: CASSPNTGSLNYGYTF

V: TRBV7-6
size: NA
J: TRBJ1-2
D: TRBD1
DNA: TGTGCCAGCACCCTATCCCCGACCCAGGGGGATGGCTACACCTTC
CDR3: CASTLSPTQGDGYTF

V: TRBV9
size: NA
J: TRBJ1-6
D: TRBD1
DNA: TGTGCCAGCAGCTCGGGAGCCGGGACAGTGGGATCACCCCTCCACTTT
CDR3: CASSSGAGTVGSPLHF

V: TRBV7-9
size: NA
J: TRBJ2-1
D: TRBD1
DNA: TGTGCCAGCAGCTTAGGCGGGCAGGGGGCGAATGAGCAGTTCTTC
CDR3: CASSLGGQGANEQFF

V: TRBV12-3/TRBV12-4
size: few
J: TRBJ2-7
D: TRBD2
DNA: TGTGCCAGCAGTCCACGAGGGCTAGCGGGACCCAACGAGCAGTACTTC
CDR3: CASSPRGLAGPNEQYF